This T cell receptor beta chain was recorded in a study of blood T cell repertoires in COVID-19. Everyone who took part was roughly 18 to 89 years old, and they came from 24 US areas. Participants in the exposed group had met a COVID-19 case in the 2 weeks before joining the study. Under the authors' procedure: Estimated nucleated cell counts came from reference gene primer amplification. This table comes from immunoSEQ multiplex PCR, and its TCRdb copy is limited to in-frame clones, with some not included. That table is the source of V, J and clone size, and D and trimming were worked out from the DNA. The sample holds hundreds of thousands of clones, roughly 80% seen once. V shed 5 bases and J shed 0 bases, with 30 bases lying between them. The CDR3 runs 20 residues. Germline CDR1 and CDR2: SGDLS and YYNGEE.

What was sequenced was PBMCs or T cells enriched from blood (not recorded which). This clonotype originated in a man aged 35 to 55 who had been exposed to COVID-19. The chain carries TRBV9 and TRBJ2-7, with D possibly TRBD1 on 11 matching bases. The CDR3, as DNA: TGTGCCAGCAGAGCGGGACAGGGGGAAGCGGGAGGGCCGGGCTCCTACGAGCAGTACTTC. Its protein is CASRAGQGEAGGPGSYEQYF.